These 30 T cell receptor beta chains share one sample of origin, sequenced in a study of T cell repertoires in cytomegalovirus infection. TCRdb processed the reads anew with MiXCR; each CDR3 protein has one entry. Of roughly 200,000 distinct CDR3 sequences detected, about a sixth appear once; the ten largest clones hold roughly a quarter. Sequencing input: CD8+ T cells from PBMCs. The origin of the receptors is a human donor in good health (CMV status not recorded). Some clones in this sample may be carry-over from other donors' samples.

This clonotype was counted only a few times. The chain joins TRBV28 to TRBJ2-7; 9 nucleotides line up with TRBD1. The CDR3 runs to 14 residues. J was trimmed by 5 bases and V by 4 bases; bases with no gene match: 6. The germline gives CDR1 MDHEN, CDR2 SYDVKM. The CDR3 protein is CASSYGTGSHEQYF. In nucleotides, the CDR3 is TGTGCCAGCAGTTATGGGACAGGGAGCCACGAGCAGTACTTC.

This clonotype was detected a few times. The V and J genes are TRBV12-3 or TRBV12-4 and TRBJ1-1; D remains unclear. The V and J ends lost 6 bases and 6 bases respectively, with 17 bases between them. The CDR3 loop spans 14 amino acids. CDR3 nucleotides: TGTGCCAGCAGGGCTGGGCCGGGGTTCCCTGAAGCTTTCTTT. It translates to CASRAGPGFPEAFF.

V and J are TRBV4-1 and TRBJ2-1; the match to TRBD2 covers 15 bases. In germline, CDR1 is MGHRA, CDR2 YSYEKL. The CDR3 runs to 18 residues. V trimming: 1 base; J trimming: 2 bases; junction bases outside the gene matches: 3. CDR3 sequence (DNA): TGCGCCAGCAGCCAAGGGGGGACTAGCGGGGGGCCCTACAATGAGCAGTTCTTC. It is translated as CASSQGGTSGGPYNEQFF.

This clonotype appeared a few times. The chain couples TRBV6-2 or TRBV6-3 to TRBJ1-2; no reliable D call. This CDR3 is 9 amino acids long. Germline lookup yields CDR1 MNHEY and CDR2 SVGEGT. The CDR3 DNA reads as TGTGCAGGACCCTATGGCTACACCTTC. This translates into CAGPYGYTF.

This chain joins TRBV7-9 and TRBJ1-1; D might be TRBD1 (5 bases). CDR1 SEHNR and CDR2 FQNEAQ come from the germline V gene (reference sequence). Deletions cut 7 bases from V and 1 base from J, with 13 bases between. The CDR3 covers 14 residues. The CDR3 protein is CASTPGTENTEAFF. CDR3 sequence (DNA): TGTGCCAGCACTCCAGGGACTGAGAACACTGAAGCTTTCTTT.

V is TRBV6-5 and J is TRBJ1-5; tentatively, D is TRBD1 (5 bases). The V end was cut by 7 bases, the J end by 0 bases, with 25 bases between. The CDR3 runs to 19 residues. In germline, CDR1 is MNHEY, CDR2 SVGAGI. CDR3 residues: CASNFAGRGEVYSNQPQHF. The CDR3, as DNA: TGTGCCAGCAATTTCGCGGGGCGCGGGGAAGTATATAGCAATCAGCCCCAGCATTTT.

V is TRBV6-6 and J is TRBJ2-1; 9 nucleotides line up with TRBD2. CDR3 length: 20 residues. Germline assignment: CDR1 MNHNY and CDR2 SVGAGI (reference sequence). The ends lost 1 base at V and 5 bases at J; junction bases unmatched: 18. The CDR3 bases are TGTGCCAGCAGTTACTTGGCCAGGTGGACGGCTAGCGGGGAGAACAATGAGCAGTTCTTC. It codes for CASSYLARWTASGENNEQFF.

The CDR3 protein is CAISESGTKNTGELFF. Here the CDR3 DNA reads TGTGCCATCAGTGAGTCCGGGACAAAGAACACCGGGGAGCTGTTTTTT. The chain combines TRBV10-3 with TRBJ2-2, with a weak D call TRBD1 (6 bases). V was trimmed by 0 bases and J by 1 base, leaving 9 bases between them. Per germline, CDR1 ENHRY and CDR2 SYGVKD. The CDR3 is made up of 16 amino acids.

This chain joins TRBV23-1 and TRBJ2-7, with unresolved D. TRBV23-1 falls under the ORF class, with uncertain function. The length of the CDR3 is 16 residues. V dropped 8 bases and J dropped 3 bases, with 23 bases sitting between them. The CDR3 DNA sequence: TGCGCCAGCCTCTCCCTAGGTCCCCGGGCCAGCTACGAGCAGTACTTC. This sequence encodes CASLSLGPRASYEQYF.

This clonotype was picked up a small number of times. This chain joins TRBV28 and TRBJ2-3; 11 positions match TRBD1. The CDR3 runs to 16 residues. Trimming took 2 bases from V and 4 from J; bases not matched to a gene: 5. The germline CDR1 and CDR2 sequences are MDHEN and SYDVKM. CDR3 in DNA: TGTGCCAGCAGTTTAAGGGACAGGGGGATCGCAGATACGCAGTATTTT. Residues: CASSLRDRGIADTQYF.

The V gene is TRBV7-9, the J gene TRBJ2-6; the match to TRBD2 covers 10 bases. V shed 4 bases, J shed 0 bases, and the junction held 15 bases outside the gene matches. CDR3 size: 21 residues. CDR1 is SEHNR and CDR2 is FQNEAQ in the germline V gene (reference sequence). The chain's CDR3 is CASSSSSALAGGFSGANVLTF. The CDR3 bases are TGTGCCAGCAGCTCCTCCTCAGCTTTAGCGGGGGGTTTCTCTGGGGCCAACGTCCTGACTTTC.

This clonotype was detected only a few times. This chain joins TRBV7-2 and TRBJ2-3, with D tentatively TRBD1 (5 bases). This CDR3 is 14 amino acids long. Per germline, CDR1 SGHTA and CDR2 FQGNSA. Trimming took 0 bases from V and 3 from J, leaving 7 bases between them. CDR3 DNA: TGTGCCAGCAGCTTAGCGGGGCAAACAGATACGCAGTATTTT. Its protein product is CASSLAGQTDTQYF.

The V and J genes are TRBV4-1 and TRBJ1-5; D gene unclear. Germline values: CDR1 MGHRA, CDR2 YSYEKL. The CDR3 loop spans 15 amino acids. Trimming pared 2 bases from V and 3 bases from J, leaving 11 bases between. CDR3 amino acids: CASSQPTTTNQPQHF. Here the CDR3 DNA reads TGCGCCAGCAGCCAACCGACAACCACCAATCAGCCCCAGCATTTT.

This clonotype was observed a few times. The chain is built from TRBV7-9 and TRBJ1-5; 9 nucleotides match TRBD1. The germline V gene encodes CDR1 SEHNR and CDR2 FQNEAQ (reference sequence). The CDR3 has 15 amino acids. Trimming at V came to 4 bases and at J to 4 bases, leaving 5 bases not matched to a gene. DNA for the CDR3: TGTGCCAGCAGCTACGGACAGGGGCTTAATCAGCCCCAGCATTTT. Translated, it gives CASSYGQGLNQPQHF.

This clonotype was seen more than once but under ten times. The chain combines TRBV10-2 with TRBJ2-2; tentative D call: TRBD2 (6 bases). The germline V gene encodes CDR1 WSHSY and CDR2 SAAADI. The V end was cut by 4 bases, the J end by 2 bases, with 11 bases between. This CDR3 has 15 residues. The DNA for the CDR3 is TGCGCCAGCAGTGCGGGAGATCTAAACACCGGGGAGCTGTTTTTT. The encoded protein is CASSAGDLNTGELFF.

This clonotype has a count of ten or more. The chain has TRBV7-2 and TRBJ2-1; D possibly uses TRBD1 or TRBD2 (6 bases each). The CDR3 consists of 16 residues. Trimming took 5 bases from V and 7 from J, leaving 21 bases between them. Germline CDR1 SGHTA, CDR2 FQGNSA. In nucleotides, the CDR3 is TGTGCCAGCAGCCCCTTAGGGGGGCGTCCACTTAATGAGCAGTTCTTC. It translates to CASSPLGGRPLNEQFF.

This chain links TRBV20-1 with TRBJ1-2; 7 nucleotides agree with TRBD1. This CDR3 contains 16 residues. The germline CDR1 and CDR2 sequences are DFQATT and SNEGSKA (reference sequence). Losses at the gene ends were 2 bases for V and 7 bases for J; bases not matched to a gene: 16. The CDR3 coding sequence is TGCAGTGCTAGATCTAGCCGAACAGGGGAAAACAGTGGCTACACCTTC. The encoded protein is CSARSSRTGENSGYTF.

The genes are TRBV20-1 and TRBJ1-6; D is possibly TRBD1 (5 bases). The CDR3 runs to 17 residues. Trimming took off 0 bases at V and 0 bases at J, with 12 bases between the two ends. Germline V lookup: CDR1 DFQATT, CDR2 SNEGSKA (reference sequence). The CDR3 DNA sequence: TGCAGTGCTAGAGACAGGGCCCTGAGCTCCTATAATTCACCCCTCCACTTT. It yields the protein CSARDRALSSYNSPLHF.

Turning to this clonotype: The missing conserved phenylalanine or tryptophan at the end of this CDR3 makes a read error likely. This chain uses TRBV12-3 or TRBV12-4 with TRBJ2-7; D not resolved. This CDR3 spans 14 amino acids. V was pared by 1 base and J by 7 bases, with 14 bases between. DNA for the CDR3: TGTGCCAGCAGTTTAGGGGCTCGCCCTGCTGAGCAGTACCTC. Its translation is CASSLGARPAEQYL.

The chain uses TRBV7-8 and TRBJ1-1, with D possibly TRBD1 on 5 matching bases. The V gene's germline CDR1 is SGHVS and CDR2 FQNEAQ. CDR3 length: 15 amino acids. Deletions cut 0 bases from V and 1 base from J, with 9 bases between. For the CDR3, the DNA is TGTGCCAGCAGCTTAGCGGCACAGGCGAACACTGAAGCTTTCTTT. Amino acid sequence: CASSLAAQANTEAFF.

This clonotype was observed a few times. The rearrangement links TRBV28 to TRBJ2-2, with D uncertain. The CDR3 is 12 amino acids. Germline V gene sequence: CDR1 MDHEN, CDR2 SYDVKM. V was clipped by 4 bases and J by 3 bases, with 3 bases between them. CDR3 loop: CASSYDTGELFF. Written as DNA, the CDR3 is TGTGCCAGCAGTTATGACACCGGGGAGCTGTTTTTT. Together with reference TRBV28 and TRBJ2-2, the CDR3 gives the full variable domain: DVKVTQSSRYLVKRTGEKVFLECVQDMDHENMFWYRQDPGLGLRLIYFSYDVKMKEKGDIPEGYSVSREKKERFSLILESASTNQTSMYLCASSYDTGELFFGEGSRLTVL.

V gene TRBV6-6 combines with J gene TRBJ2-7; the match to TRBD1 covers 7 bases. Trimming at V came to 4 bases and at J to 5 bases, leaving 5 bases not matched to a gene. Germline-derived CDR1 and CDR2 are MNHNY and SVGAGI (reference sequence). This CDR3 spans 13 amino acids. CDR3 protein: CASSLQGFNEQYF. CDR3 nucleotide sequence: TGTGCCAGCAGTTTACAGGGGTTCAACGAGCAGTACTTC.

This clonotype has a handful of counts. The chain carries TRBV6-2 or TRBV6-3 and TRBJ2-7; D call uncertain. The CDR3 covers 13 residues. The ends were cut back, 6 bases at V and 2 bases at J, with 11 bases in the middle. The germline V gene has CDR1 MNHEY and CDR2 SVGEGT. The CDR3 DNA reads as TGTGCCAGCAGCTATGGACGGACCTACGAGCAGTACTTC. Its translation is CASSYGRTYEQYF.

CDR3 sequence reads: CASSFSSPGDTQYF. The CDR3 nucleotides are TGTGCCAGCAGCTTCTCGAGTCCTGGAGATACGCAGTATTTT. The V call is TRBV7-8, the J call TRBJ2-3; D is ambiguous. The CDR3 runs 14 residues. The V end was cut by 3 bases, the J end by 5 bases, with 12 bases between. Germline V CDR1 and CDR2: SGHVS, FQNEAQ. The full variable domain, completed using reference TRBV7-8 and TRBJ2-3, is GAGVSQSPRYKVAKRGQDVALRCDPISGHVSLFWYQQALGQGPEFLTYFQNEAQLDKSGLPSDRFFAERPEGSVSTLKIQRTQQEDSAVYLCASSFSSPGDTQYFGPGTRLTVL.

The genes are TRBV6-5 and TRBJ1-6; D gene uncertain. The CDR3 is 16 amino acids. The V end lost 2 bases, the J end lost 7 bases, and 15 bases lay between the germline ends. CDR1 MNHEY and CDR2 SVGAGI come from the germline V gene. This CDR3 reads CASSYGVEAPNSPLHF. The CDR3 nucleotides are TGTGCCAGCAGTTACGGCGTTGAGGCGCCGAATTCACCCCTCCACTTT.

The gene calls are TRBV6-5 and TRBJ2-7; the match to TRBD2 covers 8 bases. CDR3 length: 15 amino acids. V shed 3 bases, J shed 5 bases, and the junction held 9 bases outside the gene matches. Per germline, CDR1 MNHEY and CDR2 SVGAGI. The CDR3 nucleotides read TGTGCCAGCAGTTATGGGGCTAGCGGGTCCAACGAGCAGTACTTC. Protein: CASSYGASGSNEQYF.

This clonotype occurred a few times. This rearrangement joins TRBV4-2 to TRBJ2-1; TRBD2 is a possible D gene (5 bases). This CDR3 is built from 15 residues. Trimming shortened V by 4 bases and J by 0 bases, and 10 bases separated the two germline ends. Looked up from germline, CDR1 is LGHNA and CDR2 is YNFKEQ. As DNA, the CDR3 is TGTGCCAGCAGCCCGTCGGCGGGCTCCTACAATGAGCAGTTCTTC. It translates to CASSPSAGSYNEQFF.

This chain's CDR3 is CASSLGYGFDEKLFF. CDR3 bases: TGTGCCAGCAGCTTAGGATATGGATTCGATGAAAAACTGTTTTTT. V usage is TRBV7-9 and J usage is TRBJ1-4; the D is unclear. This CDR3 has 15 amino acids. Trimming took 1 base from V and 6 from J, leaving 12 bases between them. The V gene's germline CDR1 is SEHNR and CDR2 FQNEAQ (reference sequence).

The table lists this clonotype with a few counts. The chain has TRBV7-2 and TRBJ2-3; possibly TRBD2 for D (6 bases). From germline, CDR1 is SGHTA and CDR2 FQGNSA. Trimming pared 6 bases from V and 7 bases from J, leaving 23 bases between. CDR3 length: 16 residues. The CDR3 here is CASSPSDGGAFYTQYF. CDR3 nucleotide sequence: TGTGCCAGCAGTCCGAGTGACGGGGGAGCGTTCTATACGCAGTATTTT.

This clonotype has a count of ten or more. The chain is built from TRBV7-2 and TRBJ2-1; no clear D gene. Germline CDR1 is SGHTA and CDR2 is FQGNSA. The CDR3 extends over 12 amino acids. Deletions cut 2 bases from V and 7 bases from J, with 6 bases between. The DNA of the CDR3 is TGTGCCAGCAGCTTAATTCCGAATGAGCAGTTCTTC. As protein: CASSLIPNEQFF.